This passage covers 10 T cell receptor beta chains from one sample sequenced in a study of human T cells and chemical hapten exposure. Time point of the sample: patch test 2, 6 weeks after DPC sensitization. Specified treatment: therapeutic diphenylcyclopropenone sensitization with weekly scalp DPC. TCRdb re-called the RACE reads through MiXCR, storing one row per CDR3 protein. This repertoire shows 89,000 or so distinct CDR3 sequences, 6.6% found once; its top ten account for roughly 1.4%. Specimen: whole blood, collected in connection with sensitization to the hapten diphenylcyclopropenone (DPC). These receptor sequences come from a woman in her thirties with alopecia areata. Some clones in this sample may be carry-over from other donors' samples.

Here the CDR3 reads CASSPPSGQGRGAFF. CDR3 DNA: TGTGCCAGCAGCCCACCCTCTGGACAGGGCAGGGGAGCTTTCTTT. The chain recombines TRBV12-3 or TRBV12-4 with TRBJ1-1; TRBD1 matches at 8 bases. CDR3 size: 15 residues. Trimming cost V 6 bases and J 10 bases; bases outside gene matches: 16.

At least ten counts were recorded for this clonotype. The chain has TRBV5-1 and TRBJ1-2; perhaps TRBD1 as D (5 bases). The CDR3 is 17 residues long. The V gene's germline CDR1 is SGHRS and CDR2 YFSETQ. V lost 1 base and J lost 0, with 16 bases in between. The CDR3 loop reads CASSLYPGGESNYGYTF. CDR3 DNA: TGCGCCAGCAGCTTGTATCCGGGGGGTGAATCTAACTATGGCTACACCTTC.

This clonotype was found many times. V usage is TRBV7-3 and J usage is TRBJ2-5, with D perhaps TRBD1 (6 bases). CDR3 length equals 13 residues. Germline V gene data show CDR1 as SGHTA and CDR2 as FQGTGA. Trimming removed 5 bases from V and 4 bases from J, with 11 bases in between. This CDR3 is CASSKFRGETQYF. The DNA for the CDR3 is TGTGCCAGCAGCAAGTTCAGGGGAGAGACCCAGTACTTC.

The chain employs TRBV6-5 and TRBJ2-7, with 11 positions matching TRBD1. Trimming cost V 5 bases and J 4 bases; bases outside gene matches: 7. The CDR3 runs to 15 residues. Germline lookup yields CDR1 MNHEY and CDR2 SVGAGI. The CDR3 is CASSIRTGGRYEQYF. The CDR3 region has the DNA TGTGCCAGCAGTATACGGACAGGGGGCAGGTACGAGCAGTACTTC.

This chain uses TRBV6-6 with TRBJ1-4; D is undetermined. Germline CDR1 and CDR2: MNHNY and SVGAGI (reference sequence). V was pared by 4 bases and J by 0 bases, with 9 bases between. The CDR3 sequence is 15 residues long. In DNA, the CDR3 is TGTGCCAGCAGTTTCTCCGGTGCAACTAATGAAAAACTGTTTTTT. This gives the protein CASSFSGATNEKLFF.

This clonotype was seen many times. The chain joins TRBV5-4 to TRBJ2-3; TRBD2 matches at 12 bases. The CDR3 has 17 residues. Germline CDR1 is SGHNT and CDR2 is YYREEE (reference sequence). Trimming cost V 3 bases and J 5 bases; bases outside gene matches: 10. This CDR3 reads CASSSPTSGGVGDTQYF. CDR3 nucleotides: TGTGCCAGCAGCTCCCCGACTAGCGGGGGCGTGGGAGATACGCAGTATTTT.

This clonotype was seen a few times. The chain has TRBV6-2 or TRBV6-3 and TRBJ1-2, with unresolved D. The length of the CDR3 is 12 residues. In germline, CDR1 is MNHEY, CDR2 SVGEGT. The germline V and J ends were trimmed by 6 bases and 4 bases, with 9 bases remaining between them. CDR3 sequence (DNA): TGTGCCAGCAGGGAGACGGTCTATGGCTACACCTTC. This translates into CASRETVYGYTF.

The CDR3 loop is CASSPPSYEKLFF. The CDR3 nucleotides are TGTGCCAGCTCACCACCGTCATACGAAAAACTGTTTTTT. This rearrangement joins TRBV18 to TRBJ1-4; D is undetermined. Germline V lookup: CDR1 KGHSH, CDR2 LQKENI. The ends were cut back, 0 bases at V and 8 bases at J, with 7 bases in the middle. The CDR3 totals 13 residues.

This clonotype was seen a handful of times. The chain couples TRBV30 to TRBJ2-2; D is unclear. There are 13 residues in the CDR3. Trimming stripped 1 base from V and 4 bases from J, with 7 bases between. The germline gives CDR1 GTSNPN, CDR2 SVGIG (reference sequence). Here the CDR3 DNA reads TGTGCCTGGAGTGAGGCGATCACCGGGGAGCTGTTTTTT. Its translation: CAWSEAITGELFF.

This clonotype was seen more than once but under ten times. The rearrangement links TRBV2 to TRBJ1-1; D is possibly TRBD1 (5 bases). CDR1 is SNHLY and CDR2 is FYNNEI in the germline V gene. With 3 bases removed from V and 3 bases from J, the gap between germline ends came to 5 bases. The CDR3 runs to 12 residues. CDR3 loop: CASSEGHTEAFF. For the CDR3, the DNA is TGTGCCAGCAGTGAGGGACACACTGAAGCTTTCTTT.